The clone carrying this T cell receptor beta chain was counted only a few times. Only in-frame clones appear in the TCRdb table, and some are missing; sequencing was by immunoSEQ multiplex PCR. The sample contains some 95,000 clones, 60% to 70% of which appear only once. Trimming shortened V by 2 bases and J by 0 bases, and 6 bases separated the two germline ends. Per germline, CDR1 SEHNR and CDR2 FQNEAQ (reference sequence). This CDR3 comprises 14 residues. This entry is derived from a study of shared clonotypes between healthy human individuals. The rearrangement links TRBV7-9 to TRBJ2-3; no clear D. The source is a man aged 25 to 40 in good health. Specimen: memory CD8+ T cells sorted from blood. As for subset: CD45RO+ cells pooled with CCR7-negative TemRA cells. The CDR3 nucleotides are TGTGCCAGCAGCTTAACATCTAGCACAGATACGCAGTATTTT. Its protein is CASSLTSSTDTQYF.